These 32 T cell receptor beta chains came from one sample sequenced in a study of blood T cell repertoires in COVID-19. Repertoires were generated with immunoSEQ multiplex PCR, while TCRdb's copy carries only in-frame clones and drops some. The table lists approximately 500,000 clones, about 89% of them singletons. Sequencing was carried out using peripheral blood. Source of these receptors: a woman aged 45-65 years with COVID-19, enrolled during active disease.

The CDR3 coding sequence is TGCAGCGTTGCAGGGCCGGGAGGCAATCAGCCCCAGCATTTT. Amino acids: CSVAGPGGNQPQHF. This chain joins TRBV29-1 and TRBJ1-5, with a tentative D call TRBD1 (5 bases). V was cut by 4 bases and J by 2 bases, with 12 bases left in between. The CDR3 loop spans 14 amino acids. Germline-derived CDR1 and CDR2 are SQVTM and ANQGSEA.

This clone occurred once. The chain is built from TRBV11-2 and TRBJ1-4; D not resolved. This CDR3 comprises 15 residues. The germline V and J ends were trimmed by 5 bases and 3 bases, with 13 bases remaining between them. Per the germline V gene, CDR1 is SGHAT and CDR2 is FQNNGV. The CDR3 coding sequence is TGTGCCAGCAGCCCCGGACGCGGGGCTAATGAAAAACTGTTTTTT. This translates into CASSPGRGANEKLFF.

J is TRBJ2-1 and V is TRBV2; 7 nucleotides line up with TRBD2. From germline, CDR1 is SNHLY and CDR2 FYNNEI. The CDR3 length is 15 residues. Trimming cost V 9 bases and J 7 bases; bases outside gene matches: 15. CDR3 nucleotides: TGTGCCAGAACCTCGTGGGGGGGTATAAGGAATGAGCAGTTCTTC. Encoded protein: CARTSWGGIRNEQFF.

The chain's CDR3 is CASSSGQGAEQYF. The CDR3 region has the DNA TGTGCCAGTAGTTCCGGACAGGGGGCTGAGCAGTACTTC. The J gene is TRBJ2-7, the V gene TRBV19; 11 bases match TRBD1. CDR1 is LNHDA, CDR2 SQIVND, per germline (reference sequence). Unmatched junction bases numbered 4, after V lost 5 bases and J lost 7 bases. The CDR3 extends over 13 amino acids.

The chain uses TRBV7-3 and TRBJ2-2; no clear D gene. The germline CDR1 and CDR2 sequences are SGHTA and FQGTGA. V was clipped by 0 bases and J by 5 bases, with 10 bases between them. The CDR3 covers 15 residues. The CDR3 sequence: CASSLTNSRTGELFF. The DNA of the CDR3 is TGTGCCAGCAGCTTAACGAACAGTCGAACCGGGGAGCTGTTTTTT.

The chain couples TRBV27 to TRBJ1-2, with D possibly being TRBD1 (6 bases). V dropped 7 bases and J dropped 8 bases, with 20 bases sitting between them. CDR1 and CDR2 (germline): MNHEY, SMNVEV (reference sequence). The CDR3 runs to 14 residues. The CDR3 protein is CASNLGGGRDGYTF. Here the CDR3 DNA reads TGTGCCAGCAATCTAGGGGGAGGGAGGGACGGCTACACCTTC.

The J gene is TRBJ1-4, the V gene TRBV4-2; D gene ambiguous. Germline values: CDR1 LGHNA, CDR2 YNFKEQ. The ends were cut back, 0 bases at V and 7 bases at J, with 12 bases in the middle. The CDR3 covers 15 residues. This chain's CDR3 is CASSQDSGDAEKLFF. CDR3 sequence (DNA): TGTGCCAGCAGCCAAGACAGCGGGGATGCTGAAAAACTGTTTTTT.

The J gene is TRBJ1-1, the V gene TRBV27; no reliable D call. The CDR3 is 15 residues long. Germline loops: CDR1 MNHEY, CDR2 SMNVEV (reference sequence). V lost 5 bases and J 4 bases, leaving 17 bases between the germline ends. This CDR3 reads CASSPSPLLSTEAFF. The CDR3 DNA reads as TGTGCCAGCAGTCCCTCCCCACTACTGAGCACTGAAGCTTTCTTT.

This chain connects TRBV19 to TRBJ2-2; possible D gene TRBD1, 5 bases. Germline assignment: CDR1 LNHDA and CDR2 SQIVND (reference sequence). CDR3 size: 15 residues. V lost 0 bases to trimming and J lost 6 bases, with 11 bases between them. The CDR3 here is CASSIEQGRSGELFF. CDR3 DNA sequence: TGTGCCAGTAGTATAGAGCAGGGTCGATCCGGGGAGCTGTTTTTT.

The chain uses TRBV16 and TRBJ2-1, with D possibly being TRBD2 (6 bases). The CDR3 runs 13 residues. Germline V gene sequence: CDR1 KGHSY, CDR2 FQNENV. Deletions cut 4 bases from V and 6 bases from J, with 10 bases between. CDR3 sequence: CASSLGGGNEQFF. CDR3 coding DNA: TGTGCCAGCAGCCTGGGGGGAGGCAATGAGCAGTTCTTC.

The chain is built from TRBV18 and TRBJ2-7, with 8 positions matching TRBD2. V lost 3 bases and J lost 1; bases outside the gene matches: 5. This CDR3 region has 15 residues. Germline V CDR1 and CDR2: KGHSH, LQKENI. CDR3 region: CASSPGGGRSYEQYF. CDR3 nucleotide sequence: TGTGCCAGCTCACCCGGCGGGGGGAGGTCCTACGAGCAGTACTTC.

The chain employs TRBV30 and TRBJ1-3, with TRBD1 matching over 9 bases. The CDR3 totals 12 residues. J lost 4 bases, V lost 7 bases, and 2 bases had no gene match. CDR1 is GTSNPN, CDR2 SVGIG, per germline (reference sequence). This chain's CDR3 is CAFGTGGNTIYF. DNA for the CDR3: TGTGCCTTCGGGACAGGGGGAAACACCATATATTTT.

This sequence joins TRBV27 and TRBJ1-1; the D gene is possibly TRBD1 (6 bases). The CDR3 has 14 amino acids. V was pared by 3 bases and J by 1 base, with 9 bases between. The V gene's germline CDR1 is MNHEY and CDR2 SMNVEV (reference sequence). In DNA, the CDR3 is TGTGCCAGCAGTTTGGACAGCGCGAACACTGAAGCTTTCTTT. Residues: CASSLDSANTEAFF.

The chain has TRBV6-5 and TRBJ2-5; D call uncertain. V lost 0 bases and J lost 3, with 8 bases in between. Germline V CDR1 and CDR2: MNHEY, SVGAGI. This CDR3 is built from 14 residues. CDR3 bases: TGTGCCAGCAGTTACTCGCGTCAAGAAGAGACCCAGTACTTC. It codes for CASSYSRQEETQYF.

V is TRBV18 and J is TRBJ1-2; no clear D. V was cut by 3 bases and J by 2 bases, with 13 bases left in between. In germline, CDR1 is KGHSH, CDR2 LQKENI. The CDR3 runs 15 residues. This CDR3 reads CASSPSQEGNYGYTF. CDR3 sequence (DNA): TGTGCCAGCTCACCCTCCCAGGAGGGAAACTATGGCTACACCTTC.

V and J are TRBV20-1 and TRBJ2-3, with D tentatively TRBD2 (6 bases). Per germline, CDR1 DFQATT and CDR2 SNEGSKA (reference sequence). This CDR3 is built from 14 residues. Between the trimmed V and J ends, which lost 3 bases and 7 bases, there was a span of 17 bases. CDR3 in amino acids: CSASGGLIGNTQYF. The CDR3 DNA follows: TGCAGTGCTAGTGGAGGGTTGATTGGGAATACGCAGTATTTT.

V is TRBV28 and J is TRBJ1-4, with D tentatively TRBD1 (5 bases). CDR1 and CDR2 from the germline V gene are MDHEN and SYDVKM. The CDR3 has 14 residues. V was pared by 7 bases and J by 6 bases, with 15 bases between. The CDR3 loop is CASTLGGEDEKLFF. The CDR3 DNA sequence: TGTGCCAGCACCCTCGGGGGGGAAGATGAAAAACTGTTTTTT.

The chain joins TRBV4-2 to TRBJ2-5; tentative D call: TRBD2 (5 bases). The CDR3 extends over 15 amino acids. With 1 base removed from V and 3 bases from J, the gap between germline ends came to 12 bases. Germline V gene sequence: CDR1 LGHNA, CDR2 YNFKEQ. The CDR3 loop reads CASSQVRAGEETQYF. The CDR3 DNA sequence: TGTGCCAGCAGCCAAGTACGGGCCGGGGAAGAGACCCAGTACTTC.

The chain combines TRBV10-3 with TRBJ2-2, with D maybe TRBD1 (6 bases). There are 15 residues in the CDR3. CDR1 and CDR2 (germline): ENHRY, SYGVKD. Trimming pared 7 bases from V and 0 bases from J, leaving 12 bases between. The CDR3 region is CAITPDRPNTGELFF. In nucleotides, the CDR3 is TGTGCCATCACCCCCGACAGGCCGAACACCGGGGAGCTGTTTTTT.

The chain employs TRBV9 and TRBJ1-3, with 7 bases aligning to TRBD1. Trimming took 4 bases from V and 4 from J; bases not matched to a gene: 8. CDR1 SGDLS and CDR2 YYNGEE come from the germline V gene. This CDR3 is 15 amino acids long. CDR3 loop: CASSLTGARGNTIYF. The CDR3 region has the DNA TGTGCCAGCAGCCTAACAGGGGCGCGAGGAAACACCATATATTTT.

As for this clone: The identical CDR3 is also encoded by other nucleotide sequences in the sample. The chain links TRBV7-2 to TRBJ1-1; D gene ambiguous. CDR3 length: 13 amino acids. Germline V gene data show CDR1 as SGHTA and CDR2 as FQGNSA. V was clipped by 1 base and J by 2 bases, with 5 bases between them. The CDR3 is CASSLGQNTEAFF. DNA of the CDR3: TGTGCCAGCAGCTTAGGGCAAAACACTGAAGCTTTCTTT.

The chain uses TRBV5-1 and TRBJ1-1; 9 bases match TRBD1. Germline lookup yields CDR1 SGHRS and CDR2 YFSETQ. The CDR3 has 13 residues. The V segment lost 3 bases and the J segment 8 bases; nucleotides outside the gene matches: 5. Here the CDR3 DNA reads TGCGCCAGCAGCTCCGGGACAGGGAGCGAAGCTTTCTTT. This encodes CASSSGTGSEAFF.

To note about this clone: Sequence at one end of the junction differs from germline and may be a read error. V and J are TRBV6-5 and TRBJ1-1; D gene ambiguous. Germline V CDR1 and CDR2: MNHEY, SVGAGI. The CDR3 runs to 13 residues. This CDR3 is CASSPHSSANDLF. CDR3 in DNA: TGTGCCAGCAGCCCCCACAGCAGTGCCAACGACCTCTTT.

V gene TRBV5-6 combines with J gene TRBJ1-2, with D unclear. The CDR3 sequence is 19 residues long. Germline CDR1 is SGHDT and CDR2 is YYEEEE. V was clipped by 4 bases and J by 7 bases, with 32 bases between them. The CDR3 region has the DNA TGTGCCAGCAGCCCCCTTCTCCTGATGTTAAAGCTGTCTTTCGGTGGCTACACCTTC. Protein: CASSPLLLMLKLSFGGYTF.

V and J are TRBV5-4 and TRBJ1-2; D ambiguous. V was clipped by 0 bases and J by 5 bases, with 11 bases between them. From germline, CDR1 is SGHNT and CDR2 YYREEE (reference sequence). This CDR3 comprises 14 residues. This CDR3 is CASSLETPLYGYTF. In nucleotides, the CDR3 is TGTGCCAGCAGCTTGGAGACACCCCTTTATGGCTACACCTTC.

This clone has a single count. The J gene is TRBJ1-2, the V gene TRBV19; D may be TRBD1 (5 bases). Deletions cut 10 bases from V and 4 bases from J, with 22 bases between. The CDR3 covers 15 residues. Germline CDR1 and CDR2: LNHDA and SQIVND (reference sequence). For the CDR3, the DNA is TGTGCCACCTCTTTCGTCGGGGGTGGGCCCTATGGCTACACCTTC. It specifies CATSFVGGGPYGYTF.

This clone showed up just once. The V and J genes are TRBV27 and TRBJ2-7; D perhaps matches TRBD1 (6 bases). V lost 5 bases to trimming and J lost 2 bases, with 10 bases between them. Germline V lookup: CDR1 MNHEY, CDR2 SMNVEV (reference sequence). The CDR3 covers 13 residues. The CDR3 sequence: CASSPGQPYEQYF. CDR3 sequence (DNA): TGTGCCAGCAGTCCCGGACAGCCCTACGAGCAGTACTTC.

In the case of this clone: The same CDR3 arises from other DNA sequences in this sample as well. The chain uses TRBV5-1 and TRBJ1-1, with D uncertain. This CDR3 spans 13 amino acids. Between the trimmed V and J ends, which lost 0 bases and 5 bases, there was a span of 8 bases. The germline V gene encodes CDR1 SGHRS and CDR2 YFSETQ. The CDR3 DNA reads TGCGCCAGCAGCTTGGCCGGGGTTACTGAAGCTTTCTTT. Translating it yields CASSLAGVTEAFF.

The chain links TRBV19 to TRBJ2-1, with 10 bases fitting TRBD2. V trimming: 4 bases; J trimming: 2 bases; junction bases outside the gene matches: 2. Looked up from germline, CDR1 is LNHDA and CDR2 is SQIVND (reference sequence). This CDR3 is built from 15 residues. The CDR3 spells CASSKREGAYNEQFF. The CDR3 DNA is TGTGCCAGTAGTAAGCGGGAGGGGGCCTACAATGAGCAGTTCTTC.

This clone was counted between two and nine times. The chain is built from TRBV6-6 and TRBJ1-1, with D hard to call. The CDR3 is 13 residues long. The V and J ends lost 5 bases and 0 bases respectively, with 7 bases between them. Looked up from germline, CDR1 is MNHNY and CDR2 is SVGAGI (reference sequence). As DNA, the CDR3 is TGTGCCAGCAGTCTCCCGTTGAACACTGAAGCTTTCTTT. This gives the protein CASSLPLNTEAFF.

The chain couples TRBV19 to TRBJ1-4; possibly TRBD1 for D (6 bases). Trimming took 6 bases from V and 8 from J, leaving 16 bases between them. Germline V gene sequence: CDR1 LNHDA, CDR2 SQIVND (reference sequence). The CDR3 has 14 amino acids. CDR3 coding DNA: TGTGCCAGTAGCCTCGGGACACTCCAGGAAAAACTGTTTTTT. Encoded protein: CASSLGTLQEKLFF.

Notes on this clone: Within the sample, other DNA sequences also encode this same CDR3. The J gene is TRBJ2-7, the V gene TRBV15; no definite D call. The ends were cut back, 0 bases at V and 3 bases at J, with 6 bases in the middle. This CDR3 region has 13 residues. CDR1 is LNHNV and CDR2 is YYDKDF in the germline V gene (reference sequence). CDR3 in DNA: TGTGCCACCAGCAGAGATCGGAGCTACGAGCAGTACTTC. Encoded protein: CATSRDRSYEQYF.